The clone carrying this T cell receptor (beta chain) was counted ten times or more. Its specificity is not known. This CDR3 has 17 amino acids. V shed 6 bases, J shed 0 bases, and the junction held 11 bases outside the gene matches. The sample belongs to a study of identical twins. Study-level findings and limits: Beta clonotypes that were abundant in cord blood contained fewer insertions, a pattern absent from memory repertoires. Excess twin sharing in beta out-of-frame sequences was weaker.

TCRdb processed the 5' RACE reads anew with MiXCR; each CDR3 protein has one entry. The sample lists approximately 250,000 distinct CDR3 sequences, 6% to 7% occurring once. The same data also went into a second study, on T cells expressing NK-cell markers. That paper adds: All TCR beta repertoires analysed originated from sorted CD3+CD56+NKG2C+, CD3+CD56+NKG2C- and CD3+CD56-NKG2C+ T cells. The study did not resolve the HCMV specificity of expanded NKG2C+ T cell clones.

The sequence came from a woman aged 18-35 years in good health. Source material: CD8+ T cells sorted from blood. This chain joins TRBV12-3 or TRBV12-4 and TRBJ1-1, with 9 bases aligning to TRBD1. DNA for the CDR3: TGTGCCAGCAGACCGGGACAGGGATCGTTGATGAACACTGAAGCTTTCTTT. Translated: CASRPGQGSLMNTEAFF.